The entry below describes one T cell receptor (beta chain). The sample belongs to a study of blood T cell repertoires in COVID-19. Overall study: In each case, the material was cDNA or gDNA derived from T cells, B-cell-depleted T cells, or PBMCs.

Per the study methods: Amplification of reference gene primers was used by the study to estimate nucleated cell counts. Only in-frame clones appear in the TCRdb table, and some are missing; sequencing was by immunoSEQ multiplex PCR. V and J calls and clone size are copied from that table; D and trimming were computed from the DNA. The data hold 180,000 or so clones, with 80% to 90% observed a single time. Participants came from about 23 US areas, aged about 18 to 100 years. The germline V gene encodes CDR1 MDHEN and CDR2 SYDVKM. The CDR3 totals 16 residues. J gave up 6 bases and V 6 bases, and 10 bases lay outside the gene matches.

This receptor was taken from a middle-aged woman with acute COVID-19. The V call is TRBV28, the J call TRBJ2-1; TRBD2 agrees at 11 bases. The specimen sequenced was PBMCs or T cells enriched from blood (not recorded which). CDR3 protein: CASSPGTSGYVNEQFF. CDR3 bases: TGTGCCAGCAGCCCGGGGACTAGCGGTTATGTCAATGAGCAGTTCTTC.